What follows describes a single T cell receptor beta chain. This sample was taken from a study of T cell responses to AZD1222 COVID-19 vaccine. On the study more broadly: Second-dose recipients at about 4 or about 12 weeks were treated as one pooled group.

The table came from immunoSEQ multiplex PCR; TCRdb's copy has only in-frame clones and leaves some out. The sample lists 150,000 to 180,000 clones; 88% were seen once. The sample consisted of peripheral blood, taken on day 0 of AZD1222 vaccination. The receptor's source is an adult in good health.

Here the CDR3 DNA reads TGCGCCAGCAGCCAAGACTTCGCGGAGTATAACTATGGCTACACCTTC. Translation: CASSQDFAEYNYGYTF. The V gene is TRBV4-1, the J gene TRBJ1-2; no definite D call. The germline V gene encodes CDR1 MGHRA and CDR2 YSYEKL. V was clipped by 0 bases and J by 1 base, with 12 bases between them. There are 16 residues in the CDR3.